These 10 T cell receptor beta chains originate from one sample sequenced in a study of blood T cell repertoires in COVID-19. Clones were read by immunoSEQ multiplex PCR, and TCRdb kept only the in-frame ones, dropping some. The profile shows tens of thousands of clones, more than 75% of them singletons. The sample taken for sequencing was peripheral blood. These receptors originate from a woman aged 70 to 79 with acute or convalescent COVID-19.

J is TRBJ1-6 and V is TRBV2; TRBD1 agrees at 7 bases. Germline V lookup: CDR1 SNHLY, CDR2 FYNNEI. V lost 7 bases and J lost 7; bases outside the gene matches: 7. CDR3 length equals 14 residues. The CDR3 nucleotides are TGTGCCAGCAATGACAGGGTGTCGAATTCACCCCTCCACTTT. It is translated as CASNDRVSNSPLHF.

The chain recombines TRBV27 with TRBJ2-2, with D possibly TRBD1 on 6 matching bases. The V gene lost 5 bases and the J gene lost 3 bases, with 16 bases spanning the gap. This CDR3 comprises 16 residues. Germline V gene sequence: CDR1 MNHEY, CDR2 SMNVEV (reference sequence). The DNA for the CDR3 is TGTGCCAGCAGTCCGACAGGTCGGCCTTACACCGGGGAGCTGTTTTTT. It codes for CASSPTGRPYTGELFF.

The chain recombines TRBV28 with TRBJ2-7, with 8 bases that match TRBD1. The CDR3 length is 15 residues. Germline V lookup: CDR1 MDHEN, CDR2 SYDVKM. V shed 7 bases, J shed 3 bases, and the junction held 11 bases outside the gene matches. The CDR3 sequence: CASNAPGQAFYEQYV. The DNA of the CDR3 is TGTGCCAGCAACGCACCGGGACAGGCCTTCTACGAGCAGTACGTC.

There are a few counts of this clone. The chain is built from TRBV3-1 (or the pseudogene TRBV3-2) and TRBJ2-6, with D perhaps TRBD2 (6 bases). This CDR3 is 16 amino acids long. The V end was cut by 4 bases, the J end by 0 bases, with 10 bases between. Looked up from germline, CDR1 is LGHDT and CDR2 is YNNKEL (reference sequence). CDR3 sequence reads: CASSPGLLSGANVLTF. The CDR3 coding sequence is TGTGCCAGCAGCCCGGGACTTCTCTCTGGGGCCAACGTCCTGACTTTC.

The gene calls are TRBV7-6 and TRBJ1-1, with a weak D call TRBD1 (6 bases). The CDR3 consists of 17 residues. CDR1 SGHVS and CDR2 FNYEAQ come from the germline V gene. V lost 5 bases, J lost 1 base, and 20 bases lay in between. The CDR3 bases are TGTGCCAGCAGCGGTTACAGGGTCCTCTTAGGGAACACTGAAGCTTTCTTT. Residues: CASSGYRVLLGNTEAFF.

The chain links TRBV11-2 to TRBJ2-7, with 7 bases that match TRBD2. V was clipped by 3 bases and J by 6 bases; unmatched bases: 8. Per germline, CDR1 SGHAT and CDR2 FQNNGV. This CDR3 has 14 residues. CDR3 nucleotides: TGTGCCAGCAGCTTCGAGGCAGGGAGGGGCGAGCAGTACGTC. Residues: CASSFEAGRGEQYV.

This clone was seen more than once but under ten times. The J gene is TRBJ1-2, the V gene TRBV7-2, with 7 bases aligning to TRBD1. The germline V gene encodes CDR1 SGHTA and CDR2 FQGNSA. This CDR3 is built from 15 residues. The junction had 3 bases not matched to a gene; V was cut back by 0 bases and J by 2 bases. DNA for the CDR3: TGTGCCAGCAGCTTAGCGGCGACAGGGAACTATGGCTACACCTTC. Protein product: CASSLAATGNYGYTF.

This clone was found once. V and J are TRBV19 and TRBJ1-2, with a weak D call TRBD1 (6 bases). The V gene lost 9 bases and the J gene lost 5 bases, with 13 bases spanning the gap. Germline loops: CDR1 LNHDA, CDR2 SQIVND (reference sequence). The CDR3 spans 12 residues. The CDR3 sequence is CASAGTLYGYTF. The CDR3 DNA sequence: TGTGCCAGCGCCGGGACACTTTATGGCTACACCTTC.

In nucleotides, the CDR3 is TGTGCCAGCAGCCACGGACAGATTCTTATGAACACTGAAGCTTTCTTT. Its protein product is CASSHGQILMNTEAFF. V is TRBV7-9 and J is TRBJ1-1; tentatively, D is TRBD1 (6 bases). This CDR3 is 16 amino acids long. The germline CDR1 and CDR2 sequences are SEHNR and FQNEAQ (reference sequence). The ends were cut back, 5 bases at V and 0 bases at J, with 16 bases in the middle.

This chain joins TRBV29-1 and TRBJ2-2; D not certain. Germline V gives CDR1 SQVTM, CDR2 ANQGSEA. V was pared by 6 bases and J by 6 bases, with 8 bases between. The CDR3 totals 11 residues. The CDR3 is CSVPSSGELFF. As DNA, the CDR3 is TGCAGCGTGCCTAGTTCCGGGGAGCTGTTTTTT.